These T cell receptor beta chains were read from a single sample in a study of control samples from healthy donors and cancer patients. The data were produced by immunoSEQ multiplex PCR, yet TCRdb's version contains in-frame clones alone and is incomplete. The sample lists roughly 92,000 clones; around nine tenths were seen once. Sequencing input: blood. These receptors came from a woman aged 55 to 70 in good health. CDR3s include the opening cysteine and the closing phenylalanine or tryptophan. Each record gives: V gene, J gene, D gene, clone size, CDR3 length, CDR3 DNA, CDR3 protein. The D gene is left open where the match is weak. Size is stated for part of the rows, as once, few or many counts, or as a class when the clone is expanded.

TRBV14,TRBJ2-3,TRBD2,.,14,TGTGCCAGCAGCCCTCGACTAGCACCCGATACGCAGTATTTT,CASSPRLAPDTQYF
TRBV6-5,TRBJ2-1,.,.,16,TGTGCCAGCAGTTACTCTCGGGGGACAGCCTACAATGAGCAGTTCTTC,CASSYSRGTAYNEQFF
TRBV18,TRBJ2-3,.,few,13,TGTGCCAGCTCACCCGGGCTAGAGGATACGCAGTATTTT,CASSPGLEDTQYF
TRBV6-6,TRBJ2-7,TRBD2,.,16,TGTGCCAGCAGACCCCCGAGTAGCGGGGGGACCTACGAGCAGTACTTC,CASRPPSSGGTYEQYF
TRBV7-8,TRBJ2-1,TRBD2,.,15,TGTGCCAGCAGCCGACCCCTGCGGGAGGGGAATGAGCAGTTCTTC,CASSRPLREGNEQFF
TRBV7-9,TRBJ2-1,TRBD2,.,15,TGTGCCAGCAGCCTCCTAGCGGGCTCCTACAATGAGCAGTTCTTC,CASSLLAGSYNEQFF
TRBV28,TRBJ1-2,TRBD1,.,16,TGTGCCAGCAGTTTAAGGGCAGGACAGGGAGGCTATGGCTACACCTTC,CASSLRAGQGGYGYTF
TRBV19,TRBJ2-1,TRBD1,once,14,TGTGCCAGTTCACGACAGGGGACGTACAATGAGCAGTTCTTC,CASSRQGTYNEQFF
TRBV12-3/TRBV12-4,TRBJ1-1,.,.,12,TGTGCCAGCATCGGGCAGAACACTGAAGCTTTCTTT,CASIGQNTEAFF
TRBV10-3,TRBJ1-2,.,.,15,TGTGCCATCAGTGGATCCGGACAGACATGGGGTGGCTACACCTTC,CAISGSGQTWGGYTF
TRBV11-3,TRBJ1-6,.,.,15,TGTGCCAGCAGCTATGCCGGGACGCTGGATTCACCCCTCCACTTT,CASSYAGTLDSPLHF
TRBV6-5,TRBJ2-7,.,.,13,TGTGCCAGCAGTCCCCCTGGGGGCGGCGAGCAGTACTTC,CASSPPGGGEQYF
TRBV4-3,TRBJ2-7,TRBD2,.,16,TGCGCCAGCAGCCAAGTTTTCGGGACTAGCGTCAACGAGCAGTACTTC,CASSQVFGTSVNEQYF
TRBV27,TRBJ2-7,.,.,16,TGTGCCAGCAGGGGGACCTATGACCGGCGCCGGGACGAGCAGTACTTC,CASRGTYDRRRDEQYF
TRBV5-1,TRBJ1-1,.,.,17,TGCGCCAGCAGCTATCGGCCCCAGACAGAATTGAACACTGAAGCTTTCTTT,CASSYRPQTELNTEAFF
TRBV5-1,TRBJ1-1,.,.,15,TGCGCCAGCAGCCTCGCCTCGGGACAGAACACTGAAGCTTTCTTT,CASSLASGQNTEAFF
TRBV19,TRBJ2-2,.,.,12,TGTGCCACCGATGGGGGATCCGGGGAGCTGTTTTTT,CATDGGSGELFF